A single sample is the source of the 5 T cell receptor beta chains below, sequenced in a study of cytomegalovirus exposure and HLA in healthy donors. The assay was immunoSEQ multiplex PCR, and TCRdb's table has in-frame clones only and misses some. The sample shows approximately 220,000 clones, 75% to 95% of them seen only once. The sample was PBMCs. These receptors all stem from a woman aged 18-35 years in good health and CMV-seronegative.

This chain connects TRBV15 to TRBJ2-5; D unresolved. Germline loops: CDR1 LNHNV, CDR2 YYDKDF (reference sequence). V lost 0 bases to trimming and J lost 4 bases, with 12 bases between them. The CDR3 length is 15 residues. CDR3 bases: TGTGCCACCAGCAGAGAGAGGTTCGTTCGAGAGACCCAGTACTTC. Protein product: CATSRERFVRETQYF.

This chain joins TRBV4-1 and TRBJ1-2; the D is unclear. CDR1 and CDR2 from the germline V gene are MGHRA and YSYEKL. Trimming took 0 bases from V and 3 from J, leaving 14 bases between them. The CDR3 extends over 16 amino acids. The CDR3 nucleotides read TGCGCCAGCAGCCAAGAAAGCGGTGGACTGTACTATGGCTACACCTTC. As protein: CASSQESGGLYYGYTF.

This clone was seen only once. V usage is TRBV2 and J usage is TRBJ2-1; TRBD2 matches 10 bases. V trimming: 8 bases; J trimming: 5 bases; junction bases outside the gene matches: 6. CDR1 is SNHLY, CDR2 FYNNEI, per germline. The CDR3 totals 14 residues. CDR3 DNA sequence: TGTGCCAGCCTCAGGACTAGCGGCGACAATGAGCAGTTCTTC. Its protein product is CASLRTSGDNEQFF.

This chain links TRBV7-3 with TRBJ1-1; D is uncertain. V lost 7 bases and J 1 base, leaving 16 bases between the germline ends. The CDR3 runs to 15 residues. Germline values: CDR1 SGHTA, CDR2 FQGTGA. CDR3: CASTPGSPGNTEAFF. CDR3 nucleotide sequence: TGTGCCAGCACCCCGGGATCCCCGGGGAACACTGAAGCTTTCTTT.

This chain joins TRBV10-1 and TRBJ1-5; weak D call: TRBD1 (5 bases). With 4 bases removed from V and 8 bases from J, the gap between germline ends came to 12 bases. The germline gives CDR1 WNHNN, CDR2 SYGVQD (reference sequence). This CDR3 spans 13 amino acids. The CDR3 loop is CASSGQFDEPQHF. CDR3 nucleotide sequence: TGCGCCAGCAGTGGACAGTTTGACGAGCCCCAGCATTTT.